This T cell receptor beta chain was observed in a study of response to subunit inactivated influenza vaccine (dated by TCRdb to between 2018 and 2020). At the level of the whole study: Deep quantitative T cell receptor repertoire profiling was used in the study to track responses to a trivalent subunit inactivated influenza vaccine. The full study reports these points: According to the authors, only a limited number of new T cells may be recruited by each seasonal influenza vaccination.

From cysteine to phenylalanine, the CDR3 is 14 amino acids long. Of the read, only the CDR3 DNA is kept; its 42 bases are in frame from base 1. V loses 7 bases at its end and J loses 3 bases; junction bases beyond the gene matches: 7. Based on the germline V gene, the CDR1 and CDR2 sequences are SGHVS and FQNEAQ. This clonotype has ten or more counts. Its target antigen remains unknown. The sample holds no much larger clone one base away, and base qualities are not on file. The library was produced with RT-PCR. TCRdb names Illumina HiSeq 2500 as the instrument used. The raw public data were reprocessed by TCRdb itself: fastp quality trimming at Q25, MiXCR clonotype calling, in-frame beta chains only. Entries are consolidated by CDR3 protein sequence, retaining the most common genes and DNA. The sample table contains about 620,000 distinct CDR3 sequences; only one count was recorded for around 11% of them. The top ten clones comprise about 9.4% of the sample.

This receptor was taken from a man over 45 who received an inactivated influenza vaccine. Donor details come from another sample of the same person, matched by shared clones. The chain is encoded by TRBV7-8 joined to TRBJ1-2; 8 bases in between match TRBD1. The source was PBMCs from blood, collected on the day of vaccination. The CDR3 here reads CASNRQGLDYGYTF. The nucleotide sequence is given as TGTGCCAGCAATAGACAGGGGCTCGACTATGGCTACACCTTC.